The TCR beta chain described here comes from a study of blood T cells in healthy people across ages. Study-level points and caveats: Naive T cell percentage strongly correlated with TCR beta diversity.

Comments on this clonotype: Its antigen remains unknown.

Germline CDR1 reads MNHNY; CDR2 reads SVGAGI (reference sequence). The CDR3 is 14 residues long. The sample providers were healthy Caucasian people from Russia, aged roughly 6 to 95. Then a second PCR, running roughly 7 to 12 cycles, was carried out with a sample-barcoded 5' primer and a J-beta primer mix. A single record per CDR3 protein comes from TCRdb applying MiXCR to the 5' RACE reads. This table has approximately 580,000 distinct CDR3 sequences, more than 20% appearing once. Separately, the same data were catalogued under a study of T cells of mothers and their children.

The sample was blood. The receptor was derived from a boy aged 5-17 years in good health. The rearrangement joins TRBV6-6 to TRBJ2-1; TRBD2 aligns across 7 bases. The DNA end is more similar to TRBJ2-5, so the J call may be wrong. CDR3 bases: TGTGCCAGCAATCTAGCTAGCGGCAGTGAGACCCAGTACTTC. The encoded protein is CASNLASGSETQYF.